These 11 T cell receptor beta chains share one sample of origin, sequenced in a study of T cells in Graves' hyperthyroidism and ophthalmopathy. RNA transcripts provided the source from which TCR beta CDR3 regions were amplified. First-round RT-PCR with HTBI primers amplified the TCR CDR3 region. Via MiXCR, TCRdb re-called the multiplex PCR reads, giving one row per CDR3 protein. The repertoire has more than 300,000 distinct CDR3 sequences, about 14% of them found once; the top ten carry 9.5% to 12%. Sequenced sample: blood. These receptors were collected from a woman aged 60 to 75 with Graves' hyperthyroidism.

The chain recombines TRBV20-1 with TRBJ2-1; D ambiguous. Per the germline V gene, CDR1 is DFQATT and CDR2 is SNEGSKA (reference sequence). Deletions cut 0 bases from V and 9 bases from J, with 9 bases between. This CDR3 comprises 12 residues. CDR3 protein: CSARDPSREQFF. CDR3 DNA: TGCAGTGCTAGAGATCCCTCCCGTGAGCAGTTCTTC.

This clonotype was seen many times. V is TRBV2 and J is TRBJ2-3; the D is unclear. This CDR3 spans 14 amino acids. The germline V and J ends were trimmed by 4 bases and 0 bases, with 8 bases remaining between them. Germline V gene lookup returns CDR1 SNHLY and CDR2 FYNNEI. The CDR3 region has the DNA TGTGCCAGCAGTGCCGGGCTTAGCACAGATACGCAGTATTTT. Translating gives CASSAGLSTDTQYF.

This clonotype was seen a handful of times. The rearrangement uses TRBV19 and TRBJ1-5; 7 positions match TRBD1. The CDR3 runs 16 residues. Trimming cost V 9 bases and J 0 bases; bases outside gene matches: 11. Per germline, CDR1 LNHDA and CDR2 SQIVND (reference sequence). The CDR3 region is CASRMGQRNSNQPQHF. CDR3 DNA: TGTGCCAGCCGCATGGGACAGAGGAATAGCAATCAGCCCCAGCATTTT.

In its sample, this clonotype was seen a few times. This chain joins TRBV19 and TRBJ1-2, with D perhaps TRBD1 (5 bases). The CDR3 is made up of 15 amino acids. Per the germline V gene, CDR1 is LNHDA and CDR2 is SQIVND (reference sequence). Trimming removed 6 bases from V and 4 bases from J, with 18 bases in between. DNA for the CDR3: TGTGCCAGTAGCCTAGTTGAGGGGCTTTTCTATGGCTACACCTTC. The encoded protein is CASSLVEGLFYGYTF.

This chain uses TRBV12-3 or TRBV12-4 with TRBJ2-7; 10 bases are a match to TRBD2. V dropped 6 bases and J dropped 4; count of bases not matched to a gene: 24. The CDR3 is 20 residues long. The CDR3 sequence: CASSVENSGLATIEPYEQYF. The CDR3 DNA follows: TGTGCCAGCAGCGTAGAAAATTCGGGACTAGCGACTATTGAACCGTACGAGCAGTACTTC.

This clonotype was observed many times. The chain has TRBV18 and TRBJ2-7; 10 nucleotides agree with TRBD1. CDR1 and CDR2 (germline): KGHSH, LQKENI. The J segment lost 3 bases and the V segment lost 0 bases, leaving 5 bases of the junction unmatched. This CDR3 has 16 amino acids. The CDR3 DNA sequence: TGTGCCAGCTCACCACCGGGGACAGGGGCAATCTACGAGCAGTACTTC. Translated: CASSPPGTGAIYEQYF.

This clonotype was recorded many times. This chain joins TRBV18 and TRBJ2-7; tentative D call: TRBD1 (5 bases). Between the trimmed V and J ends, which lost 3 bases and 1 base, there was a span of 10 bases. The CDR3 is made up of 14 amino acids. Germline CDR1 reads KGHSH; CDR2 reads LQKENI. The CDR3 protein is CASSPTQDSYEQYF. CDR3 sequence (DNA): TGTGCCAGCTCACCTACACAGGATTCCTACGAGCAGTACTTC.

This rearrangement joins TRBV11-1 to TRBJ1-6; 8 bases line up with TRBD1. The germline gives CDR1 SGHAT, CDR2 FQDESV (reference sequence). V trimming: 4 bases; J trimming: 8 bases; junction bases outside the gene matches: 4. The CDR3 is 14 amino acids. For the CDR3, the DNA is TGTGCCAGCAGCTACGGACAGGGACATTCACCCCTCCACTTT. Its translation: CASSYGQGHSPLHF. Full variable domain (missing parts from reference TRBV11-1 and TRBJ1-6): EAEVAQSPRYKITEKSQAVAFWCDPISGHATLYWYRQILGQGPELLVQFQDESVVDDSQLPKDRFSAERLKGVDSTLKIQPAELGDSAMYLCASSYGQGHSPLHFGNGTRLTVT.

The rearrangement links TRBV28 to TRBJ2-1; 9 nucleotides agree with TRBD2. This CDR3 is 17 amino acids long. V shed 3 bases, J shed 7 bases, and the junction held 13 bases outside the gene matches. Per the germline V gene, CDR1 is MDHEN and CDR2 is SYDVKM. In DNA form, the CDR3 reads TGTGCCAGCAGTTTCCGTGAGCCGAGCGGGGGGATAAATGAGCAGTTCTTC. The encoded protein is CASSFREPSGGINEQFF.

This clonotype showed up many times. J is TRBJ2-7 and V is TRBV13; D remains unclear. The CDR3 contains 12 residues. The ends were cut back, 4 bases at V and 1 base at J, with 5 bases in the middle. Per the germline V gene, CDR1 is PRHDT and CDR2 is FYEKMQ (reference sequence). The CDR3: CASSSLSYEQYF. For the CDR3, the DNA is TGTGCCAGCAGCTCCTTGTCCTACGAGCAGTACTTC.

This clonotype was observed a handful of times. This chain connects TRBV29-1 to TRBJ1-5; 7 bases map to TRBD1. The V gene end was trimmed by 5 bases and the J gene end by 5 bases; junction bases not matched to a gene: 6. Per the germline V gene, CDR1 is SQVTM and CDR2 is ANQGSEA. The CDR3 contains 13 residues. CDR3 in amino acids: CSVRQGMDQPQHF. CDR3 nucleotides: TGCAGCGTTCGACAGGGTATGGATCAGCCCCAGCATTTT.